This T cell receptor beta chain stems from a study of cytomegalovirus exposure and HLA in healthy donors (dated by TCRdb to the late 2010s). For the study in its entirety: An earlier analysis of some 600 of the donors reported 250 to 350 Gb of sequence data and 117 million unique TCR beta sequences obtained from about 179 million T cells. An early release covering some 640 HLA-typed donors comprised 250 to 350 gigabases of sequencing data and 85 million to 100 million unique TCR sequences. Among the roughly 400 genotyped donors, 81% belonged to the genetic ancestry cluster associated with self-reported Caucasian donors. The study aimed to test whether cataloging public T cell receptors could reveal signatures of past pathogen exposure. The study used immunosequencing to profile the T cell repertoires of approximately 690 subjects and linked those repertoires to cytomegalovirus serostatus. Along with the roughly 700-subject first cohort, a separate validation cohort of over 90 different subjects was used. To predict cytomegalovirus infection status, the study combined high-throughput TCR immunosequencing, statistical association of individual TCRs with disease status, and machine learning. A later analysis re-examined previously published TCR beta repertoires from about 670 donors and added high-resolution HLA genotyping to investigate patterns of TCR occurrence. Rather than using new phenotypic data, the later analysis identified candidate immune exposures from TCR beta sequences and from how often those sequences occurred across donors. An earlier analysis of approximately 630 of the donors applied high-throughput TCR beta sequencing to assess whether each TCR beta V gene segment acted as functional or pseudogenic. Donor age, sex, ethnicity and CMV serostatus were collected together with the repertoire data. In a later genetic analysis, genome-wide SNP genotypes for about 55% of the roughly 700 donors were used, and that subset was treated as a discovery cohort. All discovery cohort repertoires had been generated using a single sequencing platform. HLA typing covered class I and class II loci at four-digit resolution. The number of typed donors differed by locus: roughly 629-640 for A, B, C, DRB1 and DQB1; approximately 520 for DQA1; around 580 for DPA1; and approximately 450 for DPB1. Five DR-DQ haplotypes were handled as single units for association and clustering, since linkage in the cohort was strong. Among under 450 genotyped donors of the cohort, an average of approximately 240,000 unique TCR beta nucleotide sequences were sequenced per donor, roughly 18% of them non-productive. General findings and caveats noted by the study authors: In a later analysis, over 15,000 TCR beta sequences were associated with specific HLA alleles at a false discovery rate of 0.05. A total of 164 TCR beta chains were listed by the study as associated with cytomegalovirus. In a later genetic analysis, a missense DCLRE1C variant was associated with V-gene and J-gene trimming of TCR beta chains, and the association was replicated in an independent cohort. Because the 87-base-pair reads could not distinguish some IMGT-functional V segments, including TRBV6-2 and TRBV6-3, those segments were excluded. When HLA alleles, especially DR and DQ, strongly co-occurred, TCR associations were difficult to assign to individual alleles. It was suggested by the authors that the approach could potentially be generalized to other disease states and immunological phenotypes. Correlated functional status among segregating V segments might reflect linkage disequilibrium, but an unknown experimental factor could not be ruled out. A later genetic analysis reported fewer N-insertions in productive TCRs among donors in an Asian-associated ancestry cluster than the roughly 670-donor mean. An earlier analysis of around 500 of the donors showed that most TCR beta V segments appeared in productive rearrangements either about 90% or about 30% of the time, which broadly matched IMGT annotations. According to a later analysis, parvovirus B19, influenza, CMV and Epstein-Barr virus appeared linked to several top co-occurrence clusters. In a later analysis, TCR association rates were found to vary across HLA loci, with the most associated TCRs seen for DRB1 alleles and the fewest for HLA-C alleles. A cluster of highly shared sequence variants was judged likely to represent a technical artifact of the sequencing pipeline. In a later analysis, HLA-associated TCR beta chains showed more clonal expansion and lower generation probabilities than non-associated chains that were equally common. Because HLA typing was missing for some donors at each locus, association tests included only the typed subset. According to a later analysis, most CMV-associated TCR beta chains appeared to be HLA-restricted, and the HLA associations seemed to be driven largely by CMV exposure. Because counts were too low, roughly 16 rarely observed V segments, including chromosome 9 orphons, were excluded from the earlier analysis of about 500 of the donors. A further reported finding was that TCR beta sequences accurately predicted the HLA-A and HLA-B alleles for most subjects in the first cohort. This cohort had only TCR beta chains sequenced, and the lack of alpha or paired-chain data limited which features could be detected. The only immune exposure information available for the cohort was CMV serostatus. Sequencing depth was assumed to be roughly uniform across donors in the presence/absence analyses, though that assumption may not hold. Most TCR sequences were observed very rarely across donors, whereas some public TCRs were present in many individuals. In vitro tests confirmed that three of the cytomegalovirus-associated TCR beta chains recognize cytomegalovirus antigens. The classifier was reported to diagnose cytomegalovirus status with high specificity and sensitivity in both the original cohort and the validation cohort.

Via the germline V gene, CDR1 is SGHRS and CDR2 YFSETQ. Deletion took 4 bases off V and 6 bases off J, with a span of 16 bases between the germline ends. There are 14 amino acids in the CDR3, from cysteine to phenylalanine inclusive. The entry retains the CDR3 DNA only, 42 bases that are in frame from base 1. Library preparation was by the immunoSEQ multiplex PCR assay. For the multiplex PCR, a mixture combining 60 forward primers for TCR Vbeta segments and 13 reverse primers for TCR Jbeta segments was used. The CDR3 region of rearranged TCR beta genes was amplified from genomic DNA by a multiplex PCR assay. The Illumina HiSeq System was used to sequence the amplified TCR beta libraries as 87-base-pair reads. Under the source paper's analysis protocol: A later analysis tallied roughly 78 million unique TCR beta chains across the 660 or so repertoires, and roughly 11 million of those chains were shared by two or more donors. To remove PCR and sequencing errors, raw reads were error-corrected and collapsed into unique sequences using a nearest-neighbor algorithm that merged closely related sequences. Alignment of CDR3 sequences to IMGT reference sequences was used to assign V, D and J gene segments. For a sequence to be retained, a match of at least six nucleotides to both a V gene segment and a J gene segment was required. A rearrangement counted as productive if the CDR3 had no stop codons and remained in frame with V and J, and every other rearrangement counted as non-productive. CDR3 was defined by IMGT convention, running from the second conserved V-encoded cysteine to the conserved J-encoded phenylalanine. Sequences without an unambiguous match to a single V gene segment were excluded from the earlier analysis of several hundred of the donors. In an earlier analysis of approximately 550 of the donors, V segments were called functional above 56.7% productive rearrangements and were called segregating when the between-donor standard deviation exceeded 5%. To diagnose cytomegalovirus status from the catalog of TCR beta chain sequences, a statistical classification framework was built. In a later analysis, TCR nucleotide sequences were compared against IMGT/GENE-DB human TR gene sequences so that V and J genes could be assigned. Using the TCRdist pipeline, a later analysis assigned CDR3 sequences along with most-parsimonious VDJ recombination scenarios. A later analysis defined each TCR beta chain by its CDR3 amino acid sequence plus V-gene family, and excluded reads lacking a unique V-gene family. To address suspected cross-contamination and a sequencing artifact, a later analysis removed around 590 highly shared, low-generation-probability nucleotide sequences. A later analysis calculated a clonal expansion index for each public chain from normalized within-repertoire ranks of inferred template counts. In a later analysis, generation probabilities were computed with a VDJ recombination model fitted to out-of-frame rearrangements, and the resulting probabilities were checked against IGoR. In a later analysis, TCR-TCR, TCR-HLA and TCR-CMV co-occurrence was scored with hypergeometric tests, and a repertoire-size bias correction was applied to TCR pairs. In a later analysis, false discovery rates were estimated by permuting HLA or CMV assignments 20 times. In a later analysis, co-occurring TCRs were grouped using DBSCAN, and TCRdist sequence similarity was added for clustering within HLA-allele-positive subsets. Co-occurrence clustering excluded repertoires with fewer than 30,000 or more than 120,000 public chains, plus five with anomalous nucleotide sharing. TCRdb provides this immuneACCESS table in a form limited to in-frame rearrangements. Some clones are lacking; in checked studies, under half of them reflect an unresolved V gene, and why the rest are absent is not known. The D gene and trimming were derived from the DNA, and the V and J assignments and clone size from that table. Here the sample has 120,000 to 150,000 clones; roughly four fifths occur a single time. The ten biggest clones cover 3.5% to 5% of the sample.

The cohort was made up of several hundred healthy bone marrow donors. At the time of sampling, every cohort member was nominally healthy, though immune exposures that went unrecorded were likely present. The donor tested CMV seropositive, placing the donor among the 250 to 350 seropositive members of the cohort. Each donor provided a peripheral blood sample, and peripheral blood mononuclear cells were used for TCR beta sequencing. Genomic DNA was extracted from the blood cell samples with the Qiagen DNeasy Blood Extraction Kit. A word on this clone: The antigen it recognizes is unknown. Base qualities were left out, and no much larger clone turns up one base away.

The chain couples TRBV5-1 to TRBJ1-2; no D gene can be assigned with confidence. The clonotype originates from a man aged 35-49 years in good health and CMV-seropositive. Sequencing input: PBMCs. The encoded CDR3 is CASSPLSAPDGYTF. The nucleotide sequence reads as follows: TGCGCCAGCAGCCCGCTTTCCGCGCCCGATGGCTACACCTTC. Beyond the CDR3, the reference TRBV5-1 and TRBJ1-2 genes provide the residues; the full variable domain reads: KAGVTQTPRYLIKTRGQQVTLSCSPISGHRSVSWYQQTPGQGLQFLFEYFSETQRNKGNFPGRFSGRQFSNSRSEMNVSTLELGDSALYLCASSPLSAPDGYTFGSGTRLTVV.